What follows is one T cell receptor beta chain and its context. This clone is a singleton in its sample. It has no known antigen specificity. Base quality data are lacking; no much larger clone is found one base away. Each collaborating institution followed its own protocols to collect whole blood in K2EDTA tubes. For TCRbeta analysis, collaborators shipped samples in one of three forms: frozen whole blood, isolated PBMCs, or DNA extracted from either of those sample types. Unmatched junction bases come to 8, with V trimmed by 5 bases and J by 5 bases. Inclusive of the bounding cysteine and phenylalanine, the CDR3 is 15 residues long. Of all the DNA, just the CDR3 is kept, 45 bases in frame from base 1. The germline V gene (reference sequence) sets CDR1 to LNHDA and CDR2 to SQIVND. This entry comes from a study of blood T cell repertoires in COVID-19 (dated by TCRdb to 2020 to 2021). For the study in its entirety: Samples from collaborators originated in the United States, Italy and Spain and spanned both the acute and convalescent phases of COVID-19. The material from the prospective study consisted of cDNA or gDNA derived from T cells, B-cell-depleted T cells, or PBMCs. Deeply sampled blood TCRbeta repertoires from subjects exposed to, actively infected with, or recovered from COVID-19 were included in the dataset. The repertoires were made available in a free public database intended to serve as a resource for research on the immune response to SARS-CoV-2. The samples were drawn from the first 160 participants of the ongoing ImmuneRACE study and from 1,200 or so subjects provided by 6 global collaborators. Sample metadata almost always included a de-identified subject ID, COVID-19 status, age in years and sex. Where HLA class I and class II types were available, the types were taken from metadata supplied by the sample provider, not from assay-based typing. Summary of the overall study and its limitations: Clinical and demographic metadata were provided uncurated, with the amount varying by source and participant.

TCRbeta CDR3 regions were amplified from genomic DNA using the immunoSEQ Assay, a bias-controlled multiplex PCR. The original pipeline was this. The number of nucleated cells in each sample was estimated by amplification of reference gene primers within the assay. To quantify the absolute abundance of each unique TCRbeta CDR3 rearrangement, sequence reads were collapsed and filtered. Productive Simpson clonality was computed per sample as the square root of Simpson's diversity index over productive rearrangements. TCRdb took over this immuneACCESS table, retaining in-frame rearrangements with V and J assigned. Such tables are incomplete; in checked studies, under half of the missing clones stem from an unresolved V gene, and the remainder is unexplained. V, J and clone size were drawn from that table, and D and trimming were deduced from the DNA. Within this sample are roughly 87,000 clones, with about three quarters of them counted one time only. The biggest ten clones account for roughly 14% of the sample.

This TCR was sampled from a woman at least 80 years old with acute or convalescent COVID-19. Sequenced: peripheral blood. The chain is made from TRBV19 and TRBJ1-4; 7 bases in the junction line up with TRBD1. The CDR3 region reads CASSGQGGENEKLFF. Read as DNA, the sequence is TGTGCCAGTAGTGGTCAGGGGGGAGAAAATGAAAAACTGTTTTTT. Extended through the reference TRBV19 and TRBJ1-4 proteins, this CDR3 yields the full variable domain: DGGITQSPKYLFRKEGQNVTLSCEQNLNHDAMYWYRQDPGQGLRLIYYSQIVNDFQKGDIAEGYSVSREKKESFPLTVTSAQKNPTAFYLCASSGQGGENEKLFFGSGTQLSVL.